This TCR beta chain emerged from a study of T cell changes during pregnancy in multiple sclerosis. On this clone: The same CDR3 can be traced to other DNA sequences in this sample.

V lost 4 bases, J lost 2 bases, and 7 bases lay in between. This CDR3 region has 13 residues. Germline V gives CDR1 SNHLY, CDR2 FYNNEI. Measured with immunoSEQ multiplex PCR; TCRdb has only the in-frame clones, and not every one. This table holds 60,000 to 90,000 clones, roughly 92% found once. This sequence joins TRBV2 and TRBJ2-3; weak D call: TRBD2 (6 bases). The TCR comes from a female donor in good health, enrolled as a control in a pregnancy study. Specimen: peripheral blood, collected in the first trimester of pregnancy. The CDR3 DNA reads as TGTGCCAGCAGTGGGGACTCCACAGATACGCAGTATTTT. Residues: CASSGDSTDTQYF. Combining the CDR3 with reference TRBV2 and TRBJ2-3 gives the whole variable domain EPEVTQTPSHQVTQMGQEVILRCVPISNHLYFYWYRQILGQKVEFLVSFYNNEISEKSEIFDDQFSVERPDGSNFTLKIRSTKLEDSAMYFCASSGDSTDTQYFGPGTRLTVL.